The 18 T cell receptor beta chains listed next were all sequenced from one sample in a study of graft-versus-host responses after intestinal transplantation. The antigens of these receptors remain unknown. The data were produced by immunoSEQ multiplex PCR, yet TCRdb's version contains in-frame clones alone and is incomplete. The sample lists 55,000 to 75,000 clones, 84% occurring once. The sequencing used unstimulated CD4+ T cells sorted from spleen or lymph node cells, collected before transplant. These receptors came from a human donor who was the organ donor for an intestinal transplant.

Only one count was recorded for this clone. This sample includes further DNA sequences coding for the same CDR3. V usage is TRBV7-6 and J usage is TRBJ2-5; D unresolved. CDR1 SGHVS and CDR2 FNYEAQ come from the germline V gene. Between the trimmed V and J ends, which lost 2 bases and 5 bases, there was a span of 6 bases. CDR3 length: 12 amino acids. CDR3 DNA sequence: TGTGCCAGCAGCTTAAATCGGGAGACCCAGTACTTC. Translation: CASSLNRETQYF.

This clone was seen a handful of times. The gene calls are TRBV23-1 and TRBJ2-3; D might be TRBD2 (6 bases). TRBV23-1 carries the ORF label, with uncertain function. There are 13 residues in the CDR3. V lost 2 bases, J lost 5 bases, and 8 bases lay in between. In nucleotides, the CDR3 is TGCGCCAGCAGTCAACAGGGAGGAGATACGCAGTATTTT. Protein product: CASSQQGGDTQYF.

The chain has TRBV11-2 and TRBJ2-6; 9 bases align to TRBD1. V trimming: 5 bases; J trimming: 1 base; junction bases outside the gene matches: 6. Germline V gene data show CDR1 as SGHAT and CDR2 as FQNNGV. CDR3 length equals 17 residues. As DNA, the CDR3 is TGTGCCAGCAGCACGGGACAGGGTAAATCTGGGGCCAACGTCCTGACTTTC. This sequence encodes CASSTGQGKSGANVLTF.

The J gene is TRBJ2-7, the V gene TRBV7-9, with a weak D call TRBD2 (7 bases). Per germline, CDR1 SEHNR and CDR2 FQNEAQ (reference sequence). This CDR3 has 14 residues. V was clipped by 1 base and J by 7 bases, with 14 bases between them. CDR3 in DNA: TGTGCCAGCAGCTTAGAGGGGGGGGCAGGAGAGCAGTACGTC. Translation: CASSLEGGAGEQYV.

This sequence joins TRBV7-2 and TRBJ2-1; D may be TRBD2 (5 bases). The CDR3 has 15 amino acids. Germline V lookup: CDR1 SGHTA, CDR2 FQGNSA. Deletions cut 2 bases from V and 3 bases from J, with 11 bases between. The CDR3 sequence: CASSLSGPNYNEQFF. DNA of the CDR3: TGTGCCAGCAGCTTAAGCGGCCCTAACTACAATGAGCAGTTCTTC.

This chain joins TRBV28 and TRBJ1-2; 8 bases fit TRBD1. Germline lookup yields CDR1 MDHEN and CDR2 SYDVKM. The CDR3 is 17 residues long. The ends lost 1 base at V and 6 bases at J; junction bases unmatched: 13. The CDR3 loop is CASSLLLGGRGHDGYTF. The CDR3 coding sequence is TGTGCCAGCAGTTTATTACTCGGGGGCAGGGGGCATGATGGCTACACCTTC.

The count of this clone is one. The chain combines TRBV7-2 with TRBJ1-3; the match to TRBD1 covers 7 bases. Germline CDR1 SGHTA, CDR2 FQGNSA. The junction had 2 bases not matched to a gene; V was cut back by 5 bases and J by 1 base. This CDR3 has 14 amino acids. CDR3 loop: CASSQQGSGNTIYF. The CDR3 DNA follows: TGTGCCAGCAGCCAACAGGGGTCTGGAAACACCATATATTTT.

The V gene is TRBV19, the J gene TRBJ1-6; TRBD1 matches 9 bases. The germline gives CDR1 LNHDA, CDR2 SQIVND (reference sequence). CDR3 length: 14 residues. Trimming removed 6 bases from V and 7 bases from J; junction bases left unmatched: 4. CDR3 region: CASRPGTGNSPLHF. The DNA of the CDR3 is TGTGCCAGTAGACCCGGGACAGGGAATTCACCCCTCCACTTT.

The rearrangement links TRBV5-4 to TRBJ1-2, with unresolved D. Germline V lookup: CDR1 SGHNT, CDR2 YYREEE (reference sequence). Trimming removed 2 bases from V and 3 bases from J, with 11 bases in between. The CDR3 has 14 residues. The CDR3 nucleotides are TGTGCCAGCAGCTTCACATCCCTGGACTATGGCTACACCTTC. It codes for CASSFTSLDYGYTF.

In this sample, this clone turned up once. V and J are TRBV9 and TRBJ2-3, with 9 bases aligning to TRBD2. Germline CDR1 and CDR2: SGDLS and YYNGEE. V gave up 1 base and J gave up 3 bases; unmatched junction bases: 12. CDR3 length: 18 residues. The CDR3 spells CASSVLPGGGGATDTQYF. CDR3 nucleotides: TGTGCCAGCAGCGTACTCCCTGGGGGCGGGGGGGCTACAGATACGCAGTATTTT.

This clone was observed a single time. The rearrangement links TRBV4-1 to TRBJ1-1; D unresolved. V was cut by 2 bases and J by 0 bases, with 7 bases left in between. The length of the CDR3 is 14 residues. Germline CDR1 is MGHRA and CDR2 is YSYEKL. CDR3 loop: CASSQSAMNTEAFF. Written as DNA, the CDR3 is TGCGCCAGCAGCCAATCCGCTATGAACACTGAAGCTTTCTTT.

The V and J genes are TRBV28 and TRBJ2-1; unclear D gene. V was trimmed by 5 bases and J by 2 bases, leaving 7 bases between them. The CDR3 contains 13 residues. CDR1 and CDR2 from the germline V gene are MDHEN and SYDVKM. CDR3 sequence reads: CASSLLAYNEQFF. The CDR3 DNA reads as TGTGCCAGCAGTCTCCTAGCCTACAATGAGCAGTTCTTC.

This clone has a handful of counts. The gene calls are TRBV4-1 and TRBJ2-6; 12 positions agree with TRBD2. Germline-derived CDR1 and CDR2 are MGHRA and YSYEKL. V lost 3 bases and J lost 1; bases outside the gene matches: 7. The CDR3 runs 19 residues. CDR3 sequence: CASSHPRLAGDSGANVLTF. The DNA of the CDR3 is TGCGCCAGCAGCCACCCGCGACTAGCGGGGGATTCTGGGGCCAACGTCCTGACTTTC.

The rearrangement links TRBV7-2 to TRBJ1-5; unclear D gene. The germline V gene encodes CDR1 SGHTA and CDR2 FQGNSA. This CDR3 is 16 amino acids long. V lost 1 base to trimming and J lost 0 bases, with 10 bases between them. The CDR3 nucleotides are TGTGCCAGCAGCTTAGTGGGCAGCAATAGCAATCAGCCCCAGCATTTT. Translated: CASSLVGSNSNQPQHF. Filled out from reference TRBV7-2 and TRBJ1-5, the complete variable domain reads GAGVSQSPSNKVTEKGKDVELRCDPISGHTALYWYRQSLGQGLEFLIYFQGNSAPDKSGLPSDRFSAERTGGSVSTLTIQRTQQEDSAVYLCASSLVGSNSNQPQHFGDGTRLSIL.

V is TRBV4-1 and J is TRBJ2-1; no definite D call. Trimming stripped 1 base from V and 7 bases from J, with 8 bases between. CDR3 length: 13 residues. CDR1 and CDR2 from the germline V gene are MGHRA and YSYEKL. This chain's CDR3 is CASSQVVRNEQFF. The DNA of the CDR3 is TGCGCCAGCAGCCAAGTTGTTCGGAATGAGCAGTTCTTC.

The chain joins TRBV28 to TRBJ1-2; D may be TRBD1 (6 bases). Germline CDR1 is MDHEN and CDR2 is SYDVKM. This CDR3 contains 16 residues. V was shortened by 2 bases and J by 4 bases, with 17 bases between the two germline ends. CDR3 DNA sequence: TGTGCCAGCAGTTTACGGACACCCGGACAGACCTATGGCTACACCTTC. Translating gives CASSLRTPGQTYGYTF.

This clone was seen a single time. The V gene is TRBV9, the J gene TRBJ1-1; D not resolved. This CDR3 comprises 12 residues. The germline gives CDR1 SGDLS, CDR2 YYNGEE. The V end was cut by 2 bases, the J end by 6 bases, with 8 bases between. CDR3 sequence: CASSVPGSEAFF. In nucleotides, the CDR3 is TGTGCCAGCAGCGTGCCCGGGTCTGAAGCTTTCTTT.

This clone was counted a few times. The rearrangement joins TRBV7-9 to TRBJ1-3; no definite D call. The V and J ends lost 5 bases and 9 bases respectively, with 14 bases between them. CDR3 size: 13 residues. From germline, CDR1 is SEHNR and CDR2 FQNEAQ (reference sequence). The CDR3 region is CASSALETGTIYF. The CDR3 nucleotides are TGTGCCAGCAGCGCCCTGGAGACCGGCACCATATATTTT.